A selection of T cell receptor beta chains follows, all from one sample in a study of cytomegalovirus exposure and HLA in healthy donors. Here immunoSEQ multiplex PCR was the method, and the copy in TCRdb shows in-frame clones only, minus some. Altogether over 200,000 clones are present, over 75% being singletons, with the ten largest covering around 1.4%. Sequenced input: PBMCs. The receptors here all came from a human donor in good health. The CDR3 runs from the conserved cysteine through the conserved F or W. A D gene is named only where the DNA matches it firmly. Rows give clone size only sometimes, using once, few, many, or a class for an expanded clone.

CDR3 protein	CDR3 DNA	clone size	V gene	J gene	D gene
CASSVQGSGDTIYF	TGTGCCAGCAGCGTACAGGGCTCTGGGGACACCATATATTTT	NA	TRBV9	TRBJ1-3	NA
CASSRAEGEQYF	TGTGCCAGCAGCCGCGCCGAGGGCGAGCAGTACTTC	NA	TRBV11-3	TRBJ2-7	NA
CASSASSYNEQFF	TGTGCCAGCAGCGCCAGCTCCTACAATGAGCAGTTCTTC	once	TRBV7-9	TRBJ2-1	NA
CASSSRLAGGTDTQYF	TGTGCCAGCAGTTCCAGACTAGCGGGAGGGACAGATACGCAGTATTTT	NA	TRBV28	TRBJ2-3	TRBD2
CASSEAGGPAYEQYF	TGTGCCAGCAGTGAAGCAGGGGGTCCGGCGTACGAGCAGTACTTC	NA	TRBV6-1	TRBJ2-7	NA
CSSSSWDRAYEQYF	TGTTCCAGCAGCTCGTGGGACAGGGCCTACGAGCAGTACTTC	few	TRBV7-9	TRBJ2-7	TRBD1
CASTRLQGSSYEQYF	TGCGCCAGCACCCGGCTACAGGGGAGCTCCTACGAGCAGTACTTC	NA	TRBV5-1	TRBJ2-7	TRBD1
CASKRVETRSGNTIYF	TGTGCCAGCAAGAGAGTGGAGACTCGCTCTGGAAACACCATATATTTT	NA	TRBV27	TRBJ1-3	NA
CASSLGLAGVNEQFF	TGTGCTAGCAGCCTGGGACTAGCGGGAGTAAATGAGCAGTTCTTC	NA	TRBV7-7	TRBJ2-1	TRBD2
CAISEGLGLQETQYF	TGTGCCATCAGCGAGGGACTAGGTCTACAAGAGACCCAGTACTTC	once	TRBV10-3	TRBJ2-5	TRBD2
CASSQGVAGSEAFF	TGTGCCAGCAGCCAAGGAGTGGCCGGGAGTGAAGCTTTCTTT	once	TRBV4-2	TRBJ1-1	NA
CASSLTMASGIDEQYF	TGTGCCAGCAGCTTAACAATGGCTAGCGGGATAGACGAGCAGTACTTC	NA	TRBV7-3	TRBJ2-7	TRBD2
CASSPSSPSSYNEQFF	TGTGCCAGCTCACCAAGTTCGCCGAGCTCCTACAATGAGCAGTTCTTC	few	TRBV18	TRBJ2-1	NA
CASSGGVPKNIQYF	TGTGCCAGCAGCGGGGGGGTGCCCAAAAACATTCAGTACTTC	NA	TRBV28	TRBJ2-4	TRBD2
CASNGAASTDTQYF	TGTGCCAGCAACGGAGCGGCTAGCACAGATACGCAGTATTTT	NA	TRBV6-5	TRBJ2-3	NA
CASRERTEAFF	TGCGCCAGCAGGGAGCGTACTGAAGCTTTCTTT	NA	TRBV5-1	TRBJ1-1	NA
CASSQLGGGSTDTQYF	TGTGCCAGCTCACAGCTAGGCGGAGGAAGCACAGATACGCAGTATTTT	once	TRBV18	TRBJ2-3	NA
CSVNGGTERGPSYEQYF	TGCAGCGTTAACGGGGGGACGGAGCGGGGCCCCTCCTACGAGCAGTACTTC	NA	TRBV29-1	TRBJ2-7	TRBD2
CASSPLSVRGSETQYF	TGTGCCAGCTCACCGCTCTCCGTGCGGGGGAGTGAGACCCAGTACTTC	few	TRBV18	TRBJ2-5	TRBD2
CASSPGLAALSTDTQYF	TGTGCCAGCAGCCCGGGACTAGCGGCTTTAAGCACAGATACGCAGTATTTT	NA	TRBV5-4	TRBJ2-3	TRBD2
CASSPRGGGEAFF	TGCGCCAGCAGCCCCAGAGGAGGCGGTGAAGCTTTCTTT	NA	TRBV10-1	TRBJ1-1	NA
CASSLEGAVRRNQPQHF	TGTGCCAGCAGCTTAGAGGGGGCAGTACGACGCAATCAGCCCCAGCATTTT	few	TRBV7-8	TRBJ1-5	TRBD1
CASSSLLRDRAYEQYF	TGTGCCAGCAGTTCCTTACTAAGGGACAGGGCCTACGAGCAGTACTTC	NA	TRBV27	TRBJ2-7	TRBD1
CASSSGLASYNEQFF	TGTGCCAGCTCGTCGGGACTAGCGTCCTACAATGAGCAGTTCTTC	NA	TRBV18	TRBJ2-1	TRBD2
CASSAEDRGWTEAFF	TGTGCCAGCAGCGCCGAGGATCGGGGGTGGACTGAAGCTTTCTTT	once	TRBV9	TRBJ1-1	NA
CASSPWTDYEQYF	TGTGCCAGCAGCCCCTGGACAGACTACGAGCAGTACTTC	NA	TRBV7-8	TRBJ2-7	NA
CASSIRGQGYEQYF	TGTGCCAGTAGTATTCGAGGACAGGGCTACGAGCAGTACTTC	NA	TRBV19	TRBJ2-7	TRBD1